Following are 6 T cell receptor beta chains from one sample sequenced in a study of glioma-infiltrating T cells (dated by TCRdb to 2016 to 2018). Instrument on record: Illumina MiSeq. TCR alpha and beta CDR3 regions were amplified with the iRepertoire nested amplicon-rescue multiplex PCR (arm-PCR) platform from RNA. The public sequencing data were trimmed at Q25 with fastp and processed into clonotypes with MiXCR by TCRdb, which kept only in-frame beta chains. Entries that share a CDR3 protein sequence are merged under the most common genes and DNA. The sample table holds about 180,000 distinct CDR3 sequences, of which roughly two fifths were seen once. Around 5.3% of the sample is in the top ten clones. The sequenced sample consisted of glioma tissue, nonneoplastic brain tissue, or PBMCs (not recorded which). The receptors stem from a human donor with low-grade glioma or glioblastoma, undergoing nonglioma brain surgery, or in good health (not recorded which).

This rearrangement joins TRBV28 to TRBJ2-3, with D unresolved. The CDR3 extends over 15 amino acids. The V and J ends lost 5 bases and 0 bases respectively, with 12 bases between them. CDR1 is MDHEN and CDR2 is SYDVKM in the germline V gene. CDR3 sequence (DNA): TGTGCCAGCAGTCCATTTAGAAGAAGCACAGATACGCAGTATTTT. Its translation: CASSPFRRSTDTQYF.

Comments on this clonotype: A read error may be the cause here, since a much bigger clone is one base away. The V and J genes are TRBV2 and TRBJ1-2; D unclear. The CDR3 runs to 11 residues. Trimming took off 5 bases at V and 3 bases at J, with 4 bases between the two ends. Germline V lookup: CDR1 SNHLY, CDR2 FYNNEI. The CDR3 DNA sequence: TGTGCCAGCAGTAAAGACTATGGCTACACCTTC. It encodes CASSKDYGYTF.

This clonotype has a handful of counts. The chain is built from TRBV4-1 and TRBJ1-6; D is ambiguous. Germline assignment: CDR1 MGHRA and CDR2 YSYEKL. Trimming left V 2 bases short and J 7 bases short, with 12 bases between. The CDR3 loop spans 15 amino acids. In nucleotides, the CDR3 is TGCGCCAGCAGCCAACGACTGGGAATGAATTCACCCCTCCACTTT. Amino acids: CASSQRLGMNSPLHF.

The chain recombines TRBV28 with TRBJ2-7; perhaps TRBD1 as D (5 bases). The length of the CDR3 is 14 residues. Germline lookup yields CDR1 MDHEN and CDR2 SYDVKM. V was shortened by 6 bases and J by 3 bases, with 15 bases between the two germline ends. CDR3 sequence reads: CASSISRGSYEQYF. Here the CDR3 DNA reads TGTGCCAGCAGCATTTCTAGGGGAAGCTACGAGCAGTACTTC.

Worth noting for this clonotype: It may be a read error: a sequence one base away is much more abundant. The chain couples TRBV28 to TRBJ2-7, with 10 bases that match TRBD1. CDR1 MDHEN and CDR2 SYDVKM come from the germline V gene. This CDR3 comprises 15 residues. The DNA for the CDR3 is TGTGCCAGCAGTCCCTACGGGACAGGGGACAACGAGGAGTACTTC. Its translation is CASSPYGTGDNEEYF.

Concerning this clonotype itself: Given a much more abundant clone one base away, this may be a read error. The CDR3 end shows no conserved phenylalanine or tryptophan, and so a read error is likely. CDR3 DNA: TGTGCCAGCAGCTTAGATCGAAGGAGGGAAGAGACCCAGTACCTC. It is translated as CASSLDRRREETQYL. The chain combines TRBV7-2 with TRBJ2-5; D is perhaps TRBD2 (6 bases). The length of the CDR3 is 15 residues. Trimming took 1 base from V and 3 from J, leaving 12 bases between them. Germline V gene sequence: CDR1 SGHTA, CDR2 FQGNSA.